The clone carrying this T cell receptor beta chain was seen at least ten times. Its target is not known. They isolated at least 6 million PBMCs from each sample. This record comes from a study of blood T cells in healthy people across ages. Study-wide findings and caveats: Naive T cell percentage showed a strong correlation with TCR beta diversity. TCR beta diversity per million T cells fell roughly linearly with age.

The V gene lost 4 bases and the J gene lost 2 bases, with 12 bases spanning the gap. The CDR3 contains 14 residues. The germline gives CDR1 SQVTM, CDR2 ANQGSEA. Alongside a J-beta primer mix, a sample-barcoded 5' primer served in a second PCR lasting about 7 to 11 cycles. All cDNA molecules were each tagged by a template-switch adaptor with 12 random nucleotides. TCRdb re-analysed the 5' RACE reads in MiXCR, keeping a single row per CDR3 protein. The sample records roughly 800,000 distinct CDR3 sequences, over 45% being singletons. Sequencing was done on a sample of blood. The chain employs TRBV29-1 and TRBJ2-1; D may be TRBD1 or TRBD2 (6 bases each). This clonotype was sampled from a man aged 25 to 45 in good health. CDR3 region: CSVAGASTYNEQFF. Written as DNA, the CDR3 is TGCAGCGTTGCGGGGGCTTCGACCTACAATGAGCAGTTCTTC.